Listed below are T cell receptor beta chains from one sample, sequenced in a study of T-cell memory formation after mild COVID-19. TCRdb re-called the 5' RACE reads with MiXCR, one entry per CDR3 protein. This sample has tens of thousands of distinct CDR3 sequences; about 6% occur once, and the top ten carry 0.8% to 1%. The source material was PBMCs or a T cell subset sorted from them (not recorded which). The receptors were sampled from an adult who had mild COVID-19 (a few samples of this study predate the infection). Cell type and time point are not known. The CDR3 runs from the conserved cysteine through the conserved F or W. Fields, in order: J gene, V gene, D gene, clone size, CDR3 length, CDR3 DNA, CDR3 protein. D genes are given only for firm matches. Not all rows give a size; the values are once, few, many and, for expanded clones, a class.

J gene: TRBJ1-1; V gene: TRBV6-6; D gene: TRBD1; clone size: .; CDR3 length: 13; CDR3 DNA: TGTGCCAGCACGGACAGGGTAAGGACTGAAGCTTTCTTT; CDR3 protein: CASTDRVRTEAFF
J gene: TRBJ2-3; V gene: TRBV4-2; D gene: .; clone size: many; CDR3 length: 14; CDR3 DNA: TGTGCCAGCAGACACATCGGGCGAACAGATACGCAGTATTTT; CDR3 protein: CASRHIGRTDTQYF
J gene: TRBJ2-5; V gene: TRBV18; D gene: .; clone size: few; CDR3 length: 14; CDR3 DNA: TGTGCCAGCTCACCGCCGGGACAACGAGAGACCCAGTACTTC; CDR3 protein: CASSPPGQRETQYF
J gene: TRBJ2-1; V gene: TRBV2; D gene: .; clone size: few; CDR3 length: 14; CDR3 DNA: TGTGCCAGCCAACTCCAGAGCTCCTACAATGAGCAGTTCTTC; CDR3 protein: CASQLQSSYNEQFF
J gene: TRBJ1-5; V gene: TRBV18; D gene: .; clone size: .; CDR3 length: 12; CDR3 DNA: TGTGCCAGCTCACCAGAGAATCAGCCCCAGCATTTT; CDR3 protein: CASSPENQPQHF
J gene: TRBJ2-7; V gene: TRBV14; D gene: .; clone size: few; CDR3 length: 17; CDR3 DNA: TGTGCCAGCAGCCAAGGGCCTAGGACACCGATCCGCTACGAGCAGTACTTC; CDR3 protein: CASSQGPRTPIRYEQYF
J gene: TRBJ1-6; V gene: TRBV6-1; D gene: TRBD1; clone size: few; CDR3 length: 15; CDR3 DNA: TGTGCCAGCAGAACCGGGACAGCCTATAATTCACCCCTCCACTTT; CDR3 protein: CASRTGTAYNSPLHF
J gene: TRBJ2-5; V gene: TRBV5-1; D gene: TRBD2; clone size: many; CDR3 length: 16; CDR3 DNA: TGCGCCAGCAGCTCCGGGGCTAGCGGGGTCCAAGAGACCCAGTACTTC; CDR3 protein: CASSSGASGVQETQYF
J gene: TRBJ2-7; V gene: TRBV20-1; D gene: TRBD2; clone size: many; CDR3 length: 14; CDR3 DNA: TGCAGTGGGCTAGCGGGATGGAGCTCCTACGAGCAGTACTTC; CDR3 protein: CSGLAGWSSYEQYF
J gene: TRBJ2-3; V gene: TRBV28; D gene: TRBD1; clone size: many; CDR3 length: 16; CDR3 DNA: TGTGCCAGCAGTTCGCCCGGGACAGGCCATCTAGATACGCAGTATTTT; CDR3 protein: CASSSPGTGHLDTQYF
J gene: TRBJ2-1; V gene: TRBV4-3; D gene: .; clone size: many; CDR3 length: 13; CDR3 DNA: TGCGCCAGCAGCCAAGATATTACATCGGGGCAGTTCTTC; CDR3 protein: CASSQDITSGQFF
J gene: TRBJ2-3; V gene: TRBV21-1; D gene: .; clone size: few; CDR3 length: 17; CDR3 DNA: TGTGCCAGCAGCAAAGAGCCCCCTAGCGGGTTCGCAGATACGCAGTATTTT; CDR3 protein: CASSKEPPSGFADTQYF
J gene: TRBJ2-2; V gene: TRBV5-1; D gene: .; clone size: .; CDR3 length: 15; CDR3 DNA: TGCGCCAGCAGCACCGAGCAGGGTAGGACCGGGGAGCTGTTTTTT; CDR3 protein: CASSTEQGRTGELFF
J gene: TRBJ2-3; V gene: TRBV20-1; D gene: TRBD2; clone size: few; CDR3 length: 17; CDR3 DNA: TGCAGTGCTAGAGGTAGCGGGGGGCCGACTAGCACAGATACGCAGTATTTT; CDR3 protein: CSARGSGGPTSTDTQYF
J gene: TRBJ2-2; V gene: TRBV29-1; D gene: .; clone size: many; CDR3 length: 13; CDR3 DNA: TGCAGCGTTGAAGACCAGAGCACCGGGGAGCTGTTTTTT; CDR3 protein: CSVEDQSTGELFF
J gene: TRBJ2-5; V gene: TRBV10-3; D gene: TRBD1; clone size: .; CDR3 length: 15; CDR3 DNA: TGTGCCATCAGTGAGGGACAGGGGGTAAAGGAGACCCAGTACTTC; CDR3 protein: CAISEGQGVKETQYF
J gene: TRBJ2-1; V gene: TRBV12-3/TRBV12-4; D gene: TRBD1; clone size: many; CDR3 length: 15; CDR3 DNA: TGTGCCAGCAGTAGGACAGGGGGCGATTTCCATGAGCAGTTCTTC; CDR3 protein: CASSRTGGDFHEQFF
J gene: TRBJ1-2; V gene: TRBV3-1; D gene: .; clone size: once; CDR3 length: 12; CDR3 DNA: TGTGCCAGCAGCTCGCGGGGGAGAGGCTACACCTTC; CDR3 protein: CASSSRGRGYTF
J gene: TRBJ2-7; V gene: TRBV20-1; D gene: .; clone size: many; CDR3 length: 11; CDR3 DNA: TGCAGTGCACATAGAGGTCCCGAGCAGTACTTC; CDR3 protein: CSAHRGPEQYF
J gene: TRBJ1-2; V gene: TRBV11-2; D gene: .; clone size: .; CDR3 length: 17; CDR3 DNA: TGTGCCAGCAGCCCCTTTAAACTGCGGGACATCTACTATGGCTACACCTTC; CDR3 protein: CASSPFKLRDIYYGYTF
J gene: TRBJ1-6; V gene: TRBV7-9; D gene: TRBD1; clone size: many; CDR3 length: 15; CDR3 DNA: TGTGCCAGCAGACCAAAGGGGACAGACTATTCACCCCTCCACTTT; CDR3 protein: CASRPKGTDYSPLHF
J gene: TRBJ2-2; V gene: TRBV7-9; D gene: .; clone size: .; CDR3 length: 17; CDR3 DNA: TGTGCCAGCAGCACTCTCCGGTGGGGGACGAACACCGGGGAGCTGTTTTTT; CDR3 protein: CASSTLRWGTNTGELFF
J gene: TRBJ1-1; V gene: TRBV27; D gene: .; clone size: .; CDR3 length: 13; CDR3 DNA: TGTGCCACCCTAGGCATTGGGGGGCGCGTAGCTTTCTTT; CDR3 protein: CATLGIGGRVAFF
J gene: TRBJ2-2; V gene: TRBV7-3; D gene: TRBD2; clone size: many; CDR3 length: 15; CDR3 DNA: TGTGCCAGCAGCTTAAATCCGGGGGGGACCGGGGAGCTGTTTTTT; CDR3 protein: CASSLNPGGTGELFF
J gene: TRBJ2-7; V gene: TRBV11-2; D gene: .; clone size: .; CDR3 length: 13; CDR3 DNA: TGTGCCAGCAGCCCCAATAGGCGGGGCGAGCAGTACTTC; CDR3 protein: CASSPNRRGEQYF
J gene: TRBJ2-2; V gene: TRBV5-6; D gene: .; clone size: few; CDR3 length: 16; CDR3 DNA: TGTGCCAGCAGCTTGTACTCAGGACATAACACCGGGGAGCTGTTTTTT; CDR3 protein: CASSLYSGHNTGELFF
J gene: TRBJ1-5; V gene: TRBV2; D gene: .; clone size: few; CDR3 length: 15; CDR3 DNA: TGTGCCAGCAGTGTTGGGGGGACGGGCAATCAGCCCCAGCATTTT; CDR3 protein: CASSVGGTGNQPQHF
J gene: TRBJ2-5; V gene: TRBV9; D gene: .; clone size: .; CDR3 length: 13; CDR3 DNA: TGTGCCAGCAGCGAGGGCAGCTCTAGGACCCAGTACTTC; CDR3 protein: CASSEGSSRTQYF
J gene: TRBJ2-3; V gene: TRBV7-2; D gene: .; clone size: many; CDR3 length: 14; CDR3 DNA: TGTGCCAGCAGCCCACAGTCTAGCACAGATACGCAGTATTTT; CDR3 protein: CASSPQSSTDTQYF